These 15 T cell receptor beta chains originate from one sample sequenced in a study of graft-versus-host responses after intestinal transplantation. No antigen has been assigned to these receptors. TCRdb's copy holds only in-frame clones and misses some; the assay was immunoSEQ multiplex PCR. The data hold 100,000 or so clones, with over 75% observed a single time. The material was unstimulated CD4+ T cells sorted from spleen or lymph node cells, obtained before transplant. The receptors come from a human donor who was the organ donor for an intestinal transplant.

This clone has only one observation. This chain joins TRBV7-9 and TRBJ1-3; D not certain. Germline V gene sequence: CDR1 SEHNR, CDR2 FQNEAQ (reference sequence). Trimming stripped 1 base from V and 0 bases from J, with 7 bases between. CDR3 length: 15 amino acids. The CDR3 loop reads CASSLDDTSGNTIYF. The CDR3, as DNA: TGTGCCAGCAGCTTAGACGACACCTCTGGAAACACCATATATTTT.

This chain connects TRBV5-6 to TRBJ2-5; TRBD2 is a possible D gene (6 bases). The germline V gene has CDR1 SGHDT and CDR2 YYEEEE. V was cut by 6 bases and J by 5 bases, with 14 bases left in between. This CDR3 contains 13 residues. CDR3 coding DNA: TGTGCCAGCAAATCGGGACTCCTTGAGACCCAGTACTTC. Translated, it gives CASKSGLLETQYF.

The rearrangement links TRBV11-2 to TRBJ1-1; possible D gene TRBD1, 5 bases. The V end lost 4 bases, the J end lost 1 base, and 13 bases lay between the germline ends. Per the germline V gene, CDR1 is SGHAT and CDR2 is FQNNGV. The CDR3 extends over 15 amino acids. CDR3 residues: CASSSLGRPNTEAFF. CDR3 DNA: TGTGCCAGCAGCTCCTTGGGGCGGCCGAACACTGAAGCTTTCTTT.

This chain links TRBV19 with TRBJ1-6; no definite D call. Per germline, CDR1 LNHDA and CDR2 SQIVND (reference sequence). Trimming took off 5 bases at V and 7 bases at J, with 12 bases between the two ends. This CDR3 region has 14 residues. Here the CDR3 reads CASSPRTDNSPLHF. The CDR3 nucleotides are TGTGCCAGTAGTCCACGGACGGACAATTCACCCCTCCACTTT.

This rearrangement joins TRBV30 to TRBJ2-7; D is perhaps TRBD1 (5 bases). The V and J ends lost 0 bases and 7 bases respectively, with 13 bases between them. This CDR3 contains 13 residues. Looked up from germline, CDR1 is GTSNPN and CDR2 is SVGIG (reference sequence). This CDR3 reads CAWSVRAGNEQYF. CDR3 coding DNA: TGTGCCTGGAGTGTAAGGGCAGGGAATGAGCAGTACTTC.

The chain recombines TRBV9 with TRBJ2-5, with 7 positions matching TRBD2. Per germline, CDR1 SGDLS and CDR2 YYNGEE. The length of the CDR3 is 14 residues. Trimming at V came to 0 bases and at J to 4 bases, leaving 3 bases not matched to a gene. CDR3 coding DNA: TGTGCCAGCAGCGTAGGTGGCGGGGGAGAGACCCAGTACTTC. Protein product: CASSVGGGGETQYF.

The rearrangement joins TRBV9 to TRBJ2-5; possibly TRBD2 for D (5 bases). The CDR3 sequence is 14 residues long. CDR1 is SGDLS and CDR2 is YYNGEE in the germline V gene. V lost 2 bases and J lost 2, with 10 bases in between. As DNA, the CDR3 is TGTGCCAGCAGCGTCCTAGCTCAACAAGAGACCCAGTACTTC. Translation: CASSVLAQQETQYF.

The chain links TRBV18 to TRBJ1-6; 9 bases are a match to TRBD1. This CDR3 has 16 residues. The ends lost 3 bases at V and 7 bases at J; junction bases unmatched: 7. Germline V gives CDR1 KGHSH, CDR2 LQKENI. The CDR3 DNA reads TGTGCCAGCTCACCTATACAGGGGGCGCTGAATTCACCCCTCCACTTT. The encoded protein is CASSPIQGALNSPLHF.

V is TRBV19 and J is TRBJ1-3; unclear D gene. The CDR3 totals 16 residues. Per the germline V gene, CDR1 is LNHDA and CDR2 is SQIVND (reference sequence). V lost 4 bases and J lost 0, with 13 bases in between. The CDR3: CASSTNGLHSGNTIYF. The CDR3 DNA reads as TGTGCCAGTAGTACCAACGGGCTCCACTCTGGAAACACCATATATTTT.

V usage is TRBV11-2 and J usage is TRBJ1-4; TRBD1 might be the D (6 bases). The germline V gene has CDR1 SGHAT and CDR2 FQNNGV. The V end lost 7 bases, the J end lost 11 bases, and 17 bases lay between the germline ends. The CDR3 consists of 13 residues. The CDR3 sequence: CASTANPTGKLFF. CDR3 DNA sequence: TGTGCCAGCACCGCCAACCCTACAGGGAAACTGTTTTTT.

Regarding this clone: The same CDR3 arises from other DNA sequences in this sample as well. The chain carries TRBV9 and TRBJ2-7, with D tentatively TRBD1 or TRBD2 (6 bases each). The CDR3 length is 15 residues. V lost 4 bases, J lost 1 base, and 15 bases lay in between. The germline CDR1 and CDR2 sequences are SGDLS and YYNGEE. The CDR3 region is CASSPEGGGSYEQYF. The CDR3 nucleotides read TGTGCCAGCAGCCCCGAGGGGGGTGGGTCCTACGAGCAGTACTTC.

The rearrangement links TRBV5-1 to TRBJ1-1; no clear D gene. Trimming took 2 bases from V and 0 from J, leaving 8 bases between them. The CDR3 is made up of 14 amino acids. The germline V gene encodes CDR1 SGHRS and CDR2 YFSETQ. The CDR3: CASSLEGMNTEAFF. The CDR3 bases are TGCGCCAGCAGCTTAGAGGGTATGAACACTGAAGCTTTCTTT.

The chain links TRBV6-4 to TRBJ2-1; D possibly corresponds to TRBD2 (6 bases). Germline assignment: CDR1 MRHNA and CDR2 SNTAGT. V lost 6 bases, J lost 5 bases, and 11 bases lay in between. The CDR3 sequence is 13 residues long. Here the CDR3 DNA reads TGTGCCAGCAGCGGGGGAGAAAACAATGAGCAGTTCTTC. Protein sequence: CASSGGENNEQFF.

V is TRBV6-5 and J is TRBJ1-1; D gene uncertain. Trimming shortened V by 0 bases and J by 1 base, and 9 bases separated the two germline ends. This CDR3 is built from 15 residues. Germline CDR1 is MNHEY and CDR2 is SVGAGI. CDR3 bases: TGTGCCAGCAGTTACTCAGGACCAGGGAACACTGAAGCTTTCTTT. Its protein is CASSYSGPGNTEAFF.

The chain combines TRBV30 with TRBJ2-7, with D tentatively TRBD1 (7 bases). V shed 3 bases and J shed 2 bases, with 11 bases lying between them. Germline V gives CDR1 GTSNPN, CDR2 SVGIG (reference sequence). This CDR3 spans 13 amino acids. The CDR3 sequence: CAWSRGEPYEQYF. CDR3 DNA: TGTGCCTGGAGCAGGGGGGAACCCTACGAGCAGTACTTC.